This T cell receptor beta chain was obtained from a study of OX40 agonist ivuxolimab in advanced cancers. At the level of the whole study: Ivuxolimab, which targeted the costimulatory receptor OX40 (CD134), was an agonistic, fully human IgG2 monoclonal antibody. Intravenous ivuxolimab was administered to patients every 2 weeks at six dose levels: 0.01, 0.1, 0.3, 1.5, 3 and 10 mg/kg. The monotherapy dose-escalation portion (N ≈ 50 patients) of the phase I ivuxolimab trial is reported in the paper. Of the approximately 54 patients in dose escalation, 19 had hepatocellular carcinoma, approximately 15 had melanoma, 9 had renal cell carcinoma and 9 had head and neck cancer. In the dose-escalation cohort, 75% to 85% of patients were male, and the mean age was roughly 60 years with a range of about 23 to 79. Prior anti-PD-1, anti-PD-L1 or anti-CTLA-4 therapy was permitted, and checkpoint inhibitors had been received by about 37% of dose-escalation patients. Peripheral TCRbeta sequencing was intended to test whether TCR sequence diversity was altered and clonal T-cell expansion was caused by ivuxolimab. Partial responses occurred in three dose-escalation patients: two with cutaneous melanoma and one with hepatocellular carcinoma.

Genomic DNA was isolated from the sorted cells so that the TCRbeta CDR3 region could be sequenced. The immunoSEQ Assay was used to sequence the TCRbeta CDR3 regions. The table was pulled from immuneACCESS by TCRdb, which kept in-frame rearrangements only. Such tables lose some clones; where checked, under half of the loss comes from unresolved V genes, and the rest has no known cause. The sample profile shows around 97,000 clones; around 85% of them were found once. The ten largest clones add up to more than 5% of the sample. To note about this clone: Its target antigen remains unknown. Base qualities are not recorded, but no much larger clone differs from it by a single base.

V drops 5 bases and J drops 6 bases, leaving 16 bases in between. The germline V gene (reference sequence) sets CDR1 to MNHEY and CDR2 to SMNVEV. Including the terminal cysteine and phenylalanine, the CDR3 comprises 14 residues. Left in the record is the CDR3 DNA by itself, 42 bases read in frame from the first base. The trial excluded patients who had a history of autoimmune disease or were on systemic immunosuppression. Peripheral blood for TCR sequencing was collected from all dose cohorts at baseline, on cycle 4 day 1, and on cycle 7 day 1. Samples came from an open-label, multicenter, first-in-human phase I dose-escalation trial of ivuxolimab. Adults with locally advanced or metastatic melanoma, renal cell carcinoma, hepatocellular carcinoma or head and neck squamous cell carcinoma were enrolled in the trial. Before TCR sequencing, CD4+ T cells and CD8+ T cells were sorted from peripheral blood as separate populations.

The study at large found these results: In partial responders in the 0.1-3.0 mg/kg groups, normalized peripheral clonal expansion was found to be among the lowest, especially among CD8+ T cells. Antigen specificity was not determined for the clonally expanded peripheral T cells. On average, CD8+ T cells showed more expanded clones than CD4+ T cells after ivuxolimab. Low levels of normalized T-cell clonal expansion were also seen in some nonresponding patients. At doses from 0.1 to 3.0 mg/kg, clonal expansion was seen in both CD4+ and CD8+ blood T cells between baseline and week 6.

Recombination joined TRBV27 with TRBJ1-1, with an unclear D gene assignment. The sequence was obtained from an adult with an advanced solid tumor such as melanoma, head and neck, liver or kidney cancer. The sample was CD4+ or CD8+ T cells sorted from blood, taken in a trial of the OX40 agonist ivuxolimab. The DNA sequence is given as TGTGCCAGCAGTGCCATTGAGGGTAGGGCTGAAGCTTTCTTT. Its protein is CASSAIEGRAEAFF.